The clone carrying this TCR beta chain was seen ten or more times. No antigen is known for it. Diagnoses were established using clinical symptoms, serum thyroxine and TRAb, thyroid ultrasound and orbital computed tomography. The authors took PBMCs from roughly 10 ml fresh peripheral blood. CDR1 and CDR2 (germline): DFQATT, SNEGSKA (reference sequence). The J segment lost 1 base and the V segment lost 4 bases, leaving 7 bases of the junction unmatched. This CDR3 has 15 residues. The data stem from a study of T cells in Graves' hyperthyroidism and ophthalmopathy. The overall study: The blood sample was taken at first diagnosis, before treatment began. The study, taken as a whole, reports: Ophthalmopathy was predicted by the model a median of approximately 6 months ahead of onset.

RNA transcripts provided the source from which TCR beta CDR3 regions were amplified. When the TCR CDR3 underwent first-round RT-PCR, the HTBI primer set was used. TCRdb reprocessed the multiplex PCR reads with MiXCR, giving one entry per CDR3 protein. Of approximately 590,000 distinct CDR3 sequences listed, about 15% are singletons. The receptor's source is a woman between 25 and 40 years old with Graves' hyperthyroidism. The sample taken for sequencing was blood. This chain links TRBV20-1 with TRBJ2-3, with TRBD2 matching 8 bases. This CDR3 reads CSATFRREGTDTQYF. The CDR3 coding sequence is TGCAGTGCTACGTTTAGGCGGGAGGGCACAGATACGCAGTATTTT.